Sequencing of this T cell receptor beta chain was carried out in a study of blood T cell repertoires in COVID-19. Looking at the study overall: There were acute and convalescent COVID-19 samples, and they came from the United States, Italy and Spain. PBMCs, B-cell-depleted T cells, or T cells were the source of the cDNA or gDNA that made up the material.

CDR1 is LGHDT, CDR2 YNNKEL, per germline (reference sequence). This CDR3 region has 14 residues. Trimming left V 4 bases short and J 3 bases short, with 12 bases between. Per the study methods: Reference gene primer amplification yielded estimated nucleated cell counts. Here immunoSEQ multiplex PCR was the method, and the copy in TCRdb shows in-frame clones only, minus some. V, J and clone size reflect that table, while D and trimming were determined from the DNA. The sample has around 130,000 clones; 84% are singletons. The sequencing input was peripheral blood. The chain combines TRBV3-1 (or the pseudogene TRBV3-2) with TRBJ1-2; possible D gene TRBD1, 6 bases. This TCR was sampled from a woman aged 60-70 years with acute or convalescent COVID-19. This CDR3 reads CASSLRGAHYGYTF. Here the CDR3 DNA reads TGTGCCAGCAGCCTTCGGGGGGCCCACTATGGCTACACCTTC.